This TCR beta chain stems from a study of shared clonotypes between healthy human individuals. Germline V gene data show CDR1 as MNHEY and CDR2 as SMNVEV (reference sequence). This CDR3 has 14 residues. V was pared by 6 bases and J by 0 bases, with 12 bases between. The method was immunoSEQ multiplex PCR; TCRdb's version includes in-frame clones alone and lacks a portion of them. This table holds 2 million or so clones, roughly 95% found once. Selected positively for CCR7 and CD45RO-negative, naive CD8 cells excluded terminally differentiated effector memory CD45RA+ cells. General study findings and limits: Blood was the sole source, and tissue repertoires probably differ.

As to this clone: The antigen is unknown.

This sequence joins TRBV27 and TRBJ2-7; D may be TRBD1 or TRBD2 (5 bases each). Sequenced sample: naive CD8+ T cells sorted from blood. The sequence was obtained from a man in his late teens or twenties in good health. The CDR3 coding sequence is TGTGCCAGCAGGATGAGGGGAAGCTCCTACGAGCAGTACTTC. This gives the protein CASRMRGSSYEQYF.